This T cell receptor beta chain is drawn from a study of graft-versus-host responses after intestinal transplantation. Study-wide background: Anti-thymocyte globulin served as induction for all recipients, who then took tacrolimus and steroids for about three years.

The CDR3 contains 13 residues. V dropped 1 base and J dropped 1 base, with 7 bases sitting between them. From germline, CDR1 is SQVTM and CDR2 ANQGSEA. A note on this clone: The antigen is not known.

Libraries were prepared by immunoSEQ multiplex PCR; TCRdb keeps only in-frame clonotypes and omits some of them. The data contain 99,000 or so clones, roughly 86% of them seen just once; the ten biggest clones take up almost 1.5%. Regarding the study as a whole: Elevated graft-versus-host to host-versus-graft clonal ratios in allografts were recorded for patients with graft-donor T cell macrochimerism.

J is TRBJ1-1 and V is TRBV29-1, with no clear D. The TCR originated in a human patient who received an intestinal transplant, so some T cells may come from the graft donor. The sample was PBMCs, taken 255 days after intestinal transplant. The CDR3 loop reads CSVEGAENTEAFF. The CDR3 nucleotides read TGCAGCGTTGAAGGGGCCGAGAACACTGAAGCTTTCTTT.